These 20 T cell receptor beta chains came from one sample sequenced in a study of blood T cell repertoires in COVID-19. Clones were read by immunoSEQ multiplex PCR, and TCRdb kept only the in-frame ones, dropping some. Among around 250,000 clones listed, approximately 90% were seen once. Sequencing input: PBMCs or T cells enriched from blood (not recorded which). The receptor source for this set is a woman in her 30s who had recovered from COVID-19.

V gene TRBV28 combines with J gene TRBJ2-1; possible D gene TRBD2, 5 bases. The CDR3 length is 14 residues. Germline V gene lookup returns CDR1 MDHEN and CDR2 SYDVKM. With 2 bases removed from V and 6 bases from J, the gap between germline ends came to 11 bases. The CDR3, as DNA: TGTGCCAGCAGTTTACCACGGACTCTCAATGAGCAGTTCTTC. Translated: CASSLPRTLNEQFF.

This chain uses TRBV24-1 with TRBJ2-5; 7 nucleotides match TRBD2. There are 15 residues in the CDR3. V trimming: 3 bases; J trimming: 5 bases; junction bases outside the gene matches: 8. Looked up from germline, CDR1 is KGHDR and CDR2 is SFDVKD. DNA for the CDR3: TGTGCCACCAGTGATCGGACTAGTTATGGGGAGACCCAGTACTTC. Translation gives CATSDRTSYGETQYF.

The chain combines TRBV5-1 with TRBJ2-1; 12 bases map to TRBD2. V was pared by 4 bases and J by 6 bases, with 8 bases of the junction left unmatched. Germline loops: CDR1 SGHRS, CDR2 YFSETQ. This CDR3 has 16 residues. CDR3 in DNA: TGCGCCAGCAGCGTTCGTGAGACTAGCGGGAGCAATGAGCAGTTCTTC. Protein sequence: CASSVRETSGSNEQFF. The full variable domain, with the rest looked up from reference TRBV5-1 and TRBJ2-1, is KAGVTQTPRYLIKTRGQQVTLSCSPISGHRSVSWYQQTPGQGLQFLFEYFSETQRNKGNFPGRFSGRQFSNSRSEMNVSTLELGDSALYLCASSVRETSGSNEQFFGPGTRLTVL.

In its sample, this clone was seen once. The chain carries TRBV28 and TRBJ1-2; maybe TRBD1 (5 bases). The germline V and J ends were trimmed by 3 bases and 1 base, with 9 bases remaining between them. This CDR3 spans 14 amino acids. Germline-derived CDR1 and CDR2 are MDHEN and SYDVKM. CDR3 sequence reads: CASSFIGGNYGYTF. The CDR3 region has the DNA TGTGCCAGCAGTTTTATCGGGGGTAACTATGGCTACACCTTC.

This clone has just one count. This sequence joins TRBV19 and TRBJ1-2, with D possibly being TRBD1 (5 bases). V was cut by 3 bases and J by 0 bases, with 8 bases left in between. CDR1 is LNHDA and CDR2 is SQIVND in the germline V gene (reference sequence). The CDR3 is 14 amino acids. CDR3 sequence reads: CASSIQGSNYGYTF. The CDR3 DNA reads TGTGCCAGTAGTATTCAGGGTTCTAACTATGGCTACACCTTC.

J is TRBJ2-1 and V is TRBV15; TRBD2 agrees at 9 bases. The CDR3 is made up of 19 amino acids. Germline CDR1 LNHNV, CDR2 YYDKDF (reference sequence). With V trimmed by 0 bases and J by 7 bases, 16 bases remained unmatched. CDR3 sequence: CATSRDSWLASGMGNEQFF. CDR3 sequence (DNA): TGTGCCACCAGCAGAGATTCTTGGTTGGCTAGCGGGATGGGAAATGAGCAGTTCTTC. The variable domain in full, completed from reference TRBV15 and TRBJ2-1, reads DAMVIQNPRYQVTQFGKPVTLSCSQTLNHNVMYWYQQKSSQAPKLLFHYYDKDFNNEADTPDNFQSRRPNTSFCFLDIRSPGLGDTAMYLCATSRDSWLASGMGNEQFFGPGTRLTVL.

The CDR3 DNA reads as TGTGCCAGCAGTTTTTCTGGCGGCTACACCTTC. Translating gives CASSFSGGYTF. The chain is built from TRBV12-3 or TRBV12-4 and TRBJ1-2; D not resolved. The CDR3 loop spans 11 amino acids. V shed 3 bases and J shed 8 bases, with 7 bases lying between them.

The gene calls are TRBV27 and TRBJ2-5; the D gene is possibly TRBD1 (5 bases). Germline values: CDR1 MNHEY, CDR2 SMNVEV (reference sequence). Trimming stripped 3 bases from V and 4 bases from J, with 18 bases between. CDR3 length: 16 residues. In nucleotides, the CDR3 is TGTGCCAGCAGTTTTAGGCAGGGCATACGTTCAGAGACCCAGTACTTC. It is translated as CASSFRQGIRSETQYF.

CDR3 nucleotide sequence: TGCAGCGTTACCGCGGGACAGGGTTCCCCTGAAGCTTTCTTT. This translates into CSVTAGQGSPEAFF. The genes are TRBV29-1 and TRBJ1-1, with TRBD1 identical over 9 bases. Trimming took 5 bases from V and 6 from J; bases not matched to a gene: 10. There are 14 residues in the CDR3. Germline CDR1 SQVTM, CDR2 ANQGSEA.

This chain uses TRBV5-5 with TRBJ2-2; D is uncertain. This CDR3 has 15 amino acids. Per germline, CDR1 SGHKS and CDR2 YYEKEE (reference sequence). Trimming pared 4 bases from V and 3 bases from J, leaving 13 bases between. CDR3 nucleotides: TGTGCCAGCAGCCCTTCTAGATCCTACACCGGGGAGCTGTTTTTT. It translates to CASSPSRSYTGELFF.

The V and J genes are TRBV4-1 and TRBJ2-7, with TRBD2 matching 8 bases. V lost 3 bases to trimming and J lost 3 bases; unmatched junction nucleotides: 7. The CDR3 consists of 15 residues. The germline gives CDR1 MGHRA, CDR2 YSYEKL. The DNA for the CDR3 is TGCGCCAGCAGCCAGACAGCGGGAGCATACTACGAGCAGTACTTC. It is translated as CASSQTAGAYYEQYF.

The sample holds one count of this clone. The chain links TRBV2 to TRBJ2-7; TRBD2 aligns across 8 bases. The J segment lost 3 bases and the V segment lost 7 bases, leaving 14 bases of the junction unmatched. This CDR3 region has 16 residues. Looked up from germline, CDR1 is SNHLY and CDR2 is FYNNEI. The CDR3 protein is CASNEREIPGIYEQYF. CDR3 coding DNA: TGTGCCAGCAACGAGCGGGAGATCCCCGGGATCTACGAGCAGTACTTC.

The chain employs TRBV19 and TRBJ2-3; 8 nucleotides align to TRBD2. There are 17 residues in the CDR3. Per germline, CDR1 LNHDA and CDR2 SQIVND (reference sequence). J was trimmed by 2 bases and V by 5 bases; bases with no gene match: 12. The CDR3 nucleotides are TGTGCCAGTAGTGGACTATGGAGCGGGAGCGCCACAGATACGCAGTATTTT. Translating it yields CASSGLWSGSATDTQYF.

The chain recombines TRBV5-1 with TRBJ1-1; 12 nucleotides agree with TRBD1. V gave up 2 bases and J gave up 1 base; unmatched junction bases: 6. CDR3 size: 17 residues. The germline V gene encodes CDR1 SGHRS and CDR2 YFSETQ. CDR3 nucleotides: TGCGCCAGCAGCTTACCGGGACAGGGGGCGCGGAACACTGAAGCTTTCTTT. This codes for CASSLPGQGARNTEAFF.

This clone was seen once. The chain employs TRBV10-3 and TRBJ1-2, with TRBD1 matching over 9 bases. The V and J ends lost 4 bases and 6 bases, in that order; junction bases with no gene match: 0. The V gene's germline CDR1 is ENHRY and CDR2 SYGVKD. The CDR3 totals 12 residues. For the CDR3, the DNA is TGTGCCATCAGTGGGACAGGGGATGGCTACACCTTC. Translating it yields CAISGTGDGYTF.

The genes are TRBV7-6 and TRBJ2-5; the D gene is possibly TRBD2 (5 bases). The germline gives CDR1 SGHVS, CDR2 FNYEAQ. CDR3 length: 14 residues. Trimming left V 1 base short and J 3 bases short, with 9 bases between. Here the CDR3 DNA reads TGTGCCAGCAGCTTAGATGAGGGTAAAGAGACCCAGTACTTC. Translated, it gives CASSLDEGKETQYF.

This chain connects TRBV5-4 to TRBJ2-7, with TRBD2 as a possible D gene (6 bases). V lost 0 bases, J lost 3 bases, and 13 bases lay in between. This CDR3 spans 15 amino acids. Germline CDR1 is SGHNT and CDR2 is YYREEE (reference sequence). CDR3 in DNA: TGTGCCAGCAGCTTGGTCGGGTCCGGGAGCTACGAGCAGTACTTC. This codes for CASSLVGSGSYEQYF. Full variable domain (rest looked up from reference TRBV5-4 and TRBJ2-7): ETGVTQSPTHLIKTRGQQVTLRCSSQSGHNTVSWYQQALGQGPQFIFQYYREEENGRGNFPPRFSGLQFPNYSSELNVNALELDDSALYLCASSLVGSGSYEQYFGPGTRLTVT.

A note on this clone: Relative to the germline gene, one junction end is altered; a read error may explain this. The genes are TRBV5-1 and TRBJ1-5; D gene unclear. CDR3 length equals 15 residues. Germline V CDR1 and CDR2: SGHRS, YFSETQ. The CDR3 spells CASSPRAGSSQPQHF. As DNA, the CDR3 is TGCGCCAGCAGCCCCCGGGCGGGGAGCAGTCAGCCCCAGCATTTT.

Remarks on this clone: At one end the junction does not follow the germline gene, possibly because of a read error. The chain carries TRBV5-1 and TRBJ2-7; 11 positions match TRBD2. The CDR3 contains 16 residues. Germline V gene sequence: CDR1 SGHRS, CDR2 YFSETQ. CDR3 coding DNA: TGCGCCAGCAGCTCCATAGCGGGAGGGCCTTCCTCCGAGCAGTACTTC. It encodes CASSSIAGGPSSEQYF.

V usage is TRBV3-1 (or the pseudogene TRBV3-2) and J usage is TRBJ1-2; no firm D call. V lost 0 bases, J lost 7 bases, and 18 bases lay in between. The CDR3 length is 16 residues. CDR1 and CDR2 from the germline V gene are LGHDT and YNNKEL (reference sequence). The CDR3 DNA reads TGTGCCAGCAGCCAAGATCTAATGGGAGAAATGTCTGGCTACACCTTC. It codes for CASSQDLMGEMSGYTF.